This T cell receptor beta chain originates from a study of Ad26.COV2.S vaccination and SARS-CoV-2 variants. TCRdb keeps only in-frame clones here, not all; method: immunoSEQ multiplex PCR. The data contain fewer than 600,000 clones, roughly nine tenths of them seen just once; the ten biggest clones take up more than 1.5%. As for treatment: 15 to 20 received Ad26.COV2.S at low or high dose, single or two shots; five or six received placebo; per-sample allocation not given. Specimens were obtained on day 63 following the first vaccine or placebo injection. Germline loops: CDR1 SGHDT, CDR2 YYEEEE. The ends were cut back, 7 bases at V and 1 base at J, with 11 bases in the middle. CDR3 length equals 13 residues.

This chain uses TRBV5-6 with TRBJ1-2; TRBD1 might be the D (5 bases). This TCR was sampled from a person between 18 and 65 years old who received the Ad26.COV2.S COVID-19 vaccine or a placebo. This material consisted of peripheral blood, taken in a trial of Ad26.COV2.S vaccine versus placebo. CDR3 protein: CASLQGGNYGYTF. The CDR3 DNA follows: TGTGCCAGCTTGCAGGGAGGTAACTATGGCTACACCTTC.